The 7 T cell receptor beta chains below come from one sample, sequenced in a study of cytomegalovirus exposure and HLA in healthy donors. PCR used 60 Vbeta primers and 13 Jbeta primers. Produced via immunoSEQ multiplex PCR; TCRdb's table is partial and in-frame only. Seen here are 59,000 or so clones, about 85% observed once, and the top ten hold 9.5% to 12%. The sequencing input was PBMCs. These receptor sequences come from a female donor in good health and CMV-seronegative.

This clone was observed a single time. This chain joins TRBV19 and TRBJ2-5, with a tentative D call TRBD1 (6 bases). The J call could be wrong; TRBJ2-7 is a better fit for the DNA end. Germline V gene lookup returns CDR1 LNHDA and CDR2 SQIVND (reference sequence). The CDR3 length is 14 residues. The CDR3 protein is CASRHTPIQGEQYF. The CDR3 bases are TGTGCCAGTAGACATACCCCTATACAGGGCGAGCAGTACTTC.

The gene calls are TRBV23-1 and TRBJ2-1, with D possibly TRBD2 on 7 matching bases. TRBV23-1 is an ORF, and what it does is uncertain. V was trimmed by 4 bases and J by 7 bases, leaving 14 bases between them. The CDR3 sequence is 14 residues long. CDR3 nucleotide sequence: TGCGCCAGCAGTCTAGGGGGGGGGAATAATGAGCAGTTCTTC. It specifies CASSLGGGNNEQFF.

CDR3 protein: CASSYDSGWGGTQYF. CDR3 sequence (DNA): TGTGCCAGCAGTTACGATAGCGGGTGGGGGGGGACCCAGTACTTC. This chain uses TRBV6-5 with TRBJ2-5; 7 bases map to TRBD2. Per the germline V gene, CDR1 is MNHEY and CDR2 is SVGAGI. The CDR3 is 15 amino acids. Germline trimming cut 2 bases from V and 7 bases from J; bases unmatched to any gene: 10.

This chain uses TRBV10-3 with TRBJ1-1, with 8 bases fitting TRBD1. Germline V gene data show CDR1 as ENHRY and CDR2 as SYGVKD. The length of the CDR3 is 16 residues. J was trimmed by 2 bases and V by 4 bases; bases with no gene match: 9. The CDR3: CAISAQDRGENTEAFF. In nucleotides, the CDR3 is TGTGCCATCAGTGCACAAGACAGGGGCGAAAACACTGAAGCTTTCTTT.

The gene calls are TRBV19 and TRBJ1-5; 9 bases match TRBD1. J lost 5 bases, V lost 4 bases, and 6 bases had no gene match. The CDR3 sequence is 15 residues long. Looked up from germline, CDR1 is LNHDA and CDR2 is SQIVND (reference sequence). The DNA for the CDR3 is TGTGCCAGTAGTACCCCTCGGACAGGGGATCAGCCCCAGCATTTT. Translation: CASSTPRTGDQPQHF.

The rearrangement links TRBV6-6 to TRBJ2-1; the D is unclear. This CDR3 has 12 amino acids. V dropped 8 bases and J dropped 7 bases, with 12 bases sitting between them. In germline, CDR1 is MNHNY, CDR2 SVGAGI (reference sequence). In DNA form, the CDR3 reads TGTGCCAGCGGCCTAGTGGCTAATGAGCAGTTCTTC. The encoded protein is CASGLVANEQFF.

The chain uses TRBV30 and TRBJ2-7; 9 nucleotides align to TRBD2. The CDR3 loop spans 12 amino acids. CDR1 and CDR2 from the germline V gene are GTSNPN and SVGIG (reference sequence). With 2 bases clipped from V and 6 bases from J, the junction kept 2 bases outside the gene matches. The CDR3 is CAWSSGGSEQYF. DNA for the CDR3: TGTGCCTGGAGTAGCGGGGGGTCCGAGCAGTACTTC.